The 32 T cell receptor beta chains below were found in one sample sequenced in a study of siplizumab effects on memory and regulatory T cells. Assay: immunoSEQ multiplex PCR; the TCRdb copy retains only in-frame clones and omits some. The data show nearly 85,000 clones, approximately 95% seen once. The sample consisted of CD8+ T cells sorted from blood. These receptors were obtained from a human donor in good health.

The chain carries TRBV7-9 and TRBJ2-7; 7 bases fit TRBD2. Germline CDR1 SEHNR, CDR2 FQNEAQ (reference sequence). J lost 2 bases, V lost 4 bases, and 5 bases had no gene match. The CDR3 is 14 residues long. The CDR3 coding sequence is TGTGCCAGCAGCTCCGGGGGGAGTCCCTACGAGCAGTACTTC. It codes for CASSSGGSPYEQYF.

The chain employs TRBV7-6 and TRBJ2-7; 10 bases agree with TRBD1. Germline CDR1 reads SGHVS; CDR2 reads FNYEAQ. Unmatched junction bases numbered 9, after V lost 5 bases and J lost 5 bases. The CDR3 length is 15 residues. The CDR3 here is CASSAGTGVEDEQYF. Written as DNA, the CDR3 is TGTGCCAGCAGCGCCGGGACAGGGGTTGAAGACGAGCAGTACTTC.

The rearrangement links TRBV30 to TRBJ1-2, with 12 bases identical to TRBD1. The CDR3 has 14 residues. The V and J ends lost 2 bases and 6 bases, in that order; junction bases with no gene match: 4. From germline, CDR1 is GTSNPN and CDR2 SVGIG (reference sequence). The CDR3 sequence is CAWSQGQGADGYTF. Written as DNA, the CDR3 is TGTGCCTGGAGTCAGGGACAGGGGGCAGATGGCTACACCTTC.

J is TRBJ1-2 and V is TRBV19, with D uncertain. Germline V gene data show CDR1 as LNHDA and CDR2 as SQIVND (reference sequence). CDR3 length: 15 amino acids. Trimming pared 5 bases from V and 0 bases from J, leaving 13 bases between. The CDR3 region has the DNA TGTGCCAGTAGTGCCTCCCTGTCAGCTAACTATGGCTACACCTTC. Residues: CASSASLSANYGYTF.

The rearrangement links TRBV7-3 to TRBJ2-5; D is possibly TRBD1 or TRBD2 (6 bases each). Germline V lookup: CDR1 SGHTA, CDR2 FQGTGA. The CDR3 covers 15 residues. The V end was cut by 5 bases, the J end by 2 bases, with 15 bases between. CDR3 sequence reads: CASSPEGGGQETQYF. CDR3 in DNA: TGTGCCAGCAGCCCTGAGGGGGGCGGACAAGAGACCCAGTACTTC. The complete variable domain, with remaining parts taken from reference TRBV7-3 and TRBJ2-5, reads GAGVSQTPSNKVTEKGKYVELRCDPISGHTALYWYRQSLGQGPEFLIYFQGTGAADDSGLPNDRFFAVRPEGSVSTLKIQRTERGDSAVYLCASSPEGGGQETQYFGPGTRLLVL.

The CDR3 is CASSTGSGSVETQYF. CDR3 sequence (DNA): TGTGCCAGCAGTACAGGTAGCGGGTCGGTCGAGACCCAGTACTTC. V usage is TRBV27 and J usage is TRBJ2-5, with TRBD2 matching over 7 bases. Trimming took 5 bases from V and 5 from J; bases not matched to a gene: 11. CDR1 MNHEY and CDR2 SMNVEV come from the germline V gene (reference sequence). This CDR3 is 15 amino acids long.

The chain recombines TRBV27 with TRBJ1-5, with 8 bases matching TRBD1. Germline CDR1 reads MNHEY; CDR2 reads SMNVEV (reference sequence). Unmatched junction bases numbered 4, after V lost 0 bases and J lost 12 bases. The CDR3 runs 13 residues. CDR3 nucleotides: TGTGCCAGCAGTTTATCCCAACAGGGGGTCCAGCATTTT. Translation gives CASSLSQQGVQHF.

Concerning this clone: At one of its ends the junction is not consistent with the germline gene, which may arise from a read error. The J gene is TRBJ1-1, the V gene TRBV7-7, with a tentative D call TRBD1 (6 bases). Germline assignment: CDR1 SSHAT and CDR2 FNYEAQ (reference sequence). The CDR3 covers 14 residues. The CDR3 sequence: CASSPTDSNTEAFF. The CDR3 DNA is TGTGCTAGCAGCCCAACGGACAGCAACACTGAAGCTTTCTTT.

This sequence joins TRBV12-5 and TRBJ2-1, with TRBD1 identical over 7 bases. V lost 7 bases and J lost 2; bases outside the gene matches: 8. CDR1 and CDR2 from the germline V gene are LGHNT and FRNRAP. The CDR3 spans 15 residues. In DNA form, the CDR3 reads TGTGCTAGTGCCCCCAGAGGGGGCGCCTACAATGAGCAGTTCTTC. Translation: CASAPRGGAYNEQFF.

This chain connects TRBV7-9 to TRBJ2-1; 11 nucleotides align to TRBD2. CDR1 and CDR2 (germline): SEHNR, FQNEAQ (reference sequence). V lost 5 bases and J lost 7; bases outside the gene matches: 7. CDR3 length: 15 residues. The CDR3 DNA sequence: TGTGCCAGCAGCCCACTAGCGGGAGTTAATAATGAGCAGTTCTTC. Its protein product is CASSPLAGVNNEQFF.

The V and J genes are TRBV10-3 and TRBJ1-1; D not certain. The ends were cut back, 7 bases at V and 1 base at J, with 16 bases in the middle. Germline-derived CDR1 and CDR2 are ENHRY and SYGVKD. This CDR3 comprises 15 residues. In DNA form, the CDR3 reads TGTGCCATCAATCAAGACGGGGTTTGGAACACTGAAGCTTTCTTT. Residues: CAINQDGVWNTEAFF.

The gene calls are TRBV9 and TRBJ2-3; a weak D match, TRBD2 (6 bases). V dropped 3 bases and J dropped 3 bases, with 17 bases sitting between them. The CDR3 contains 16 residues. The germline CDR1 and CDR2 sequences are SGDLS and YYNGEE. The CDR3 loop is CASSANLRGGTDTQYF. In DNA, the CDR3 is TGTGCCAGCAGCGCTAATCTACGGGGAGGAACAGATACGCAGTATTTT.

This sequence joins TRBV7-2 and TRBJ2-2, with TRBD2 matching over 7 bases. The ends lost 3 bases at V and 4 bases at J; junction bases unmatched: 5. The CDR3 consists of 15 residues. Germline loops: CDR1 SGHTA, CDR2 FQGNSA. CDR3 DNA: TGTGCCAGCAGCTTCGTCCTAGCGGCCACCGGGGAGCTGTTTTTT. Translated: CASSFVLAATGELFF.

This chain uses TRBV6-1 with TRBJ2-7; D remains ambiguous. The CDR3 runs to 15 residues. V was shortened by 1 base and J by 3 bases, with 13 bases between the two germline ends. Germline V gene sequence: CDR1 MNHNS, CDR2 SASEGT. The CDR3 protein is CASSEGGESDYEQYF. DNA of the CDR3: TGTGCCAGCAGTGAAGGCGGAGAGAGTGACTACGAGCAGTACTTC.

The V gene is TRBV4-1, the J gene TRBJ2-3; D is possibly TRBD2 (6 bases). The V gene's germline CDR1 is MGHRA and CDR2 YSYEKL. V lost 8 bases and J 4 bases, leaving 10 bases between the germline ends. The CDR3 spans 12 residues. CDR3 residues: CASAGSSDTQYF. The CDR3 DNA reads as TGCGCCAGCGCGGGGTCTTCAGATACGCAGTATTTT.

This chain connects TRBV15 to TRBJ2-5, with a weak D call TRBD2 (6 bases). Trimming removed 8 bases at V and 2 bases at J, with 12 bases between. Looked up from germline, CDR1 is LNHNV and CDR2 is YYDKDF (reference sequence). The CDR3 runs to 13 residues. CDR3 DNA sequence: TGTGCCACCGTGGGGCGGGATCAAGAGACCCAGTACTTC. Translated, it gives CATVGRDQETQYF.

The chain couples TRBV2 to TRBJ2-5; 7 bases match TRBD2. The V segment lost 0 bases and the J segment 3 bases; nucleotides outside the gene matches: 4. The CDR3 extends over 15 amino acids. Per the germline V gene, CDR1 is SNHLY and CDR2 is FYNNEI. The CDR3 bases are TGTGCCAGCAGTGAAGCGTTCCTAGCGGAAGAGACCCAGTACTTC. Protein: CASSEAFLAEETQYF.

The V and J genes are TRBV27 and TRBJ2-5; 11 bases align to TRBD2. The J call may be wrong; the DNA end is better matched by TRBJ2-7. Germline V gene data show CDR1 as MNHEY and CDR2 as SMNVEV (reference sequence). The CDR3 has 14 residues. The CDR3: CASRLTSGNYEQYF. For the CDR3, the DNA is TGTGCCAGCAGGCTGACTAGCGGGAACTACGAGCAGTACTTC.

The rearrangement links TRBV5-1 to TRBJ2-7; D may correspond to TRBD1 or TRBD2 (5 bases each). This CDR3 has 14 residues. Per germline, CDR1 SGHRS and CDR2 YFSETQ. Between the trimmed V and J ends, which lost 1 base and 6 bases, there was a span of 14 bases. The DNA of the CDR3 is TGCGCCAGCAGCTTGTCGGGACCCGGCAGCGAGCAGTACTTC. As protein: CASSLSGPGSEQYF.

This rearrangement joins TRBV27 to TRBJ2-1; 11 bases line up with TRBD2. The V gene's germline CDR1 is MNHEY and CDR2 SMNVEV (reference sequence). V lost 6 bases and J lost 8; bases outside the gene matches: 3. The CDR3 spans 13 residues. The CDR3 DNA sequence: TGTGCCAGCAGACTAGCGGGAGTCGATGAGCAGTTCTTC. Amino acids: CASRLAGVDEQFF.

Only one count was recorded for this clone. The genes are TRBV4-1 and TRBJ2-5; D uncertain. The CDR3 covers 13 residues. Germline CDR1 MGHRA, CDR2 YSYEKL. V lost 0 bases to trimming and J lost 0 bases, with 2 bases between them. The CDR3 bases are TGCGCCAGCAGCCAAGACGACCAAGAGACCCAGTACTTC. This codes for CASSQDDQETQYF.

The V and J genes are TRBV19 and TRBJ1-2; D unresolved. V lost 8 bases, J lost 1 base, and 5 bases lay in between. This CDR3 contains 11 residues. Germline CDR1 is LNHDA and CDR2 is SQIVND (reference sequence). The CDR3 spells CASWVNYGYTF. CDR3 coding DNA: TGTGCCAGTTGGGTTAACTATGGCTACACCTTC.

This chain joins TRBV2 and TRBJ2-7; TRBD2 aligns across 9 bases. The V and J ends lost 0 bases and 5 bases, in that order; junction bases with no gene match: 11. CDR3 length: 17 residues. Germline V gene sequence: CDR1 SNHLY, CDR2 FYNNEI. The CDR3 nucleotides read TGTGCCAGCAGTGAAGCTTTGGGGCGGGAGGGGGGTGACGAGCAGTACTTC. It is translated as CASSEALGREGGDEQYF. Full variable domain (outside the CDR3, taken from reference TRBV2 and TRBJ2-7): EPEVTQTPSHQVTQMGQEVILRCVPISNHLYFYWYRQILGQKVEFLVSFYNNEISEKSEIFDDQFSVERPDGSNFTLKIRSTKLEDSAMYFCASSEALGREGGDEQYFGPGTRLTVT.

The CDR3 spells CASSYGSGNEQFF. The CDR3 DNA sequence: TGTGCCAGCAGTTACGGTTCGGGCAATGAGCAGTTCTTC. V gene TRBV6-6 combines with J gene TRBJ2-1; D unclear. The CDR3 length is 13 residues. Trimming took off 2 bases at V and 6 bases at J, with 8 bases between the two ends. Germline CDR1 reads MNHNY; CDR2 reads SVGAGI (reference sequence).

This clone has a handful of counts. This chain joins TRBV10-2 and TRBJ1-2; 7 bases align to TRBD1. The germline V gene encodes CDR1 WSHSY and CDR2 SAAADI. With V trimmed by 7 bases and J by 6 bases, 5 bases remained unmatched. CDR3 length: 12 amino acids. CDR3 sequence reads: CASTPDRDGYTF. CDR3 in DNA: TGCGCCAGCACTCCAGACAGGGATGGCTACACCTTC.

This rearrangement joins TRBV5-1 to TRBJ1-4; tentative D call: TRBD1 (6 bases). Trimming left V 1 base short and J 7 bases short, with 11 bases between. Germline loops: CDR1 SGHRS, CDR2 YFSETQ. This CDR3 comprises 14 residues. CDR3 residues: CASSLRLGGEKLFF. The CDR3 DNA follows: TGCGCCAGCAGCTTGAGGTTAGGGGGTGAAAAACTGTTTTTT.

The chain has TRBV4-1 and TRBJ1-4; D call uncertain. Germline V lookup: CDR1 MGHRA, CDR2 YSYEKL. Trimming shortened V by 0 bases and J by 16 bases, and 12 bases separated the two germline ends. There are 12 residues in the CDR3. CDR3 nucleotide sequence: TGCGCCAGCAGCCAAGACTTTCAGGTGAAGTTTTTT. Its protein is CASSQDFQVKFF.

The CDR3 here is CAISGGQGPSPQETQYF. The CDR3 coding sequence is TGTGCCATCAGTGGGGGACAGGGCCCCTCTCCCCAAGAGACCCAGTACTTC. The chain employs TRBV10-3 and TRBJ2-5, with 9 bases lining up with TRBD1. This CDR3 is 17 amino acids long. The germline gives CDR1 ENHRY, CDR2 SYGVKD. V lost 4 bases and J lost 1; bases outside the gene matches: 10.

The genes are TRBV9 and TRBJ2-2; 7 bases align to TRBD1. The CDR3 has 14 residues. Germline V lookup: CDR1 SGDLS, CDR2 YYNGEE. The V gene end was trimmed by 7 bases and the J gene end by 2 bases; junction bases not matched to a gene: 5. The CDR3 loop reads CASDGDRNTGELFF. In nucleotides, the CDR3 is TGTGCCAGCGACGGGGACAGAAACACCGGGGAGCTGTTTTTT.

The CDR3 nucleotides read TGTGCCAGCAGTTTAGTCCTCCGGGAGACCCAGTACTTC. Protein: CASSLVLRETQYF. The rearrangement links TRBV27 to TRBJ2-5; D not resolved. Trimming stripped 2 bases from V and 5 bases from J, with 9 bases between. This CDR3 is built from 13 residues. Germline CDR1 MNHEY, CDR2 SMNVEV (reference sequence).

The chain combines TRBV4-1 with TRBJ2-7; TRBD2 might be the D (6 bases). Germline CDR1 and CDR2: MGHRA and YSYEKL. V was shortened by 3 bases and J by 7 bases, with 22 bases between the two germline ends. The CDR3 is made up of 16 amino acids. The CDR3 is CASSQETGGALWEQYF. CDR3 DNA: TGCGCCAGCAGCCAGGAGACTGGCGGGGCCTTGTGGGAGCAGTACTTC.

V and J are TRBV6-1 and TRBJ2-7; no definite D call. The CDR3 extends over 15 amino acids. The germline V gene encodes CDR1 MNHNS and CDR2 SASEGT. The germline V and J ends were trimmed by 1 base and 4 bases, with 14 bases remaining between them. CDR3 DNA: TGTGCCAGCAGTGAAGAGGGTTCGGGTTCGTACGAGCAGTACTTC. The encoded protein is CASSEEGSGSYEQYF.